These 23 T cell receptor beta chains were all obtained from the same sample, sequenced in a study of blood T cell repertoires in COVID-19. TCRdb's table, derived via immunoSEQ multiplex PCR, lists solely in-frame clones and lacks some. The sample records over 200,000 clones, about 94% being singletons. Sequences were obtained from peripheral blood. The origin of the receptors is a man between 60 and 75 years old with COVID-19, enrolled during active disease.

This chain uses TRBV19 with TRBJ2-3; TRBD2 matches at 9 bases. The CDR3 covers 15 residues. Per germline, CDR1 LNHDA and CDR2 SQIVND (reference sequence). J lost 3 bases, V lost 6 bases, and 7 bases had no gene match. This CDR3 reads CASRPRAGGTDTQYF. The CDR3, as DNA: TGTGCCAGTAGACCGAGGGCGGGAGGGACAGATACGCAGTATTTT.

In DNA form, the CDR3 reads TGTGCCAGCCTCCGAAGCGGGGGGGCGGAGACCCAGTACTTC. This sequence encodes CASLRSGGAETQYF. The genes are TRBV2 and TRBJ2-5, with 10 nucleotides matching TRBD2. The J segment lost 5 bases and the V segment lost 8 bases, leaving 8 bases of the junction unmatched. The CDR3 has 14 residues. CDR1 is SNHLY, CDR2 FYNNEI, per germline.

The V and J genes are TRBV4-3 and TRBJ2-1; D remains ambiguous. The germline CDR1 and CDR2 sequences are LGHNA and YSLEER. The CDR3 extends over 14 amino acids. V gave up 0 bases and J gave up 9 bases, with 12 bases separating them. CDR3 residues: CASSQEGSLSEQFF. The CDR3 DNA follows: TGCGCCAGCAGCCAAGAGGGCAGCTTGAGTGAGCAGTTCTTC.

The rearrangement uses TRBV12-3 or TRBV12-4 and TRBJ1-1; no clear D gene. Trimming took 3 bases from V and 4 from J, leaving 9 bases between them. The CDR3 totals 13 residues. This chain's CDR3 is CASSLTRATEAFF. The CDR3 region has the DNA TGTGCCAGCAGTTTGACGAGGGCCACTGAAGCTTTCTTT.

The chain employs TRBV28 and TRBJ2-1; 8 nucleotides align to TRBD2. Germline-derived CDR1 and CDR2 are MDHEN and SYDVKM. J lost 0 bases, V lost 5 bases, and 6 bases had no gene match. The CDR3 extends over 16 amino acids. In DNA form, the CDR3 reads TGTGCCAGCAGTGGGGCACTAGCGGACTCCTACAATGAGCAGTTCTTC. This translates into CASSGALADSYNEQFF.

CDR3 protein: CASSFNEAAAFF. The CDR3, as DNA: TGTGCCAGCAGCTTCAACGAGGCTGCGGCTTTCTTT. The chain has TRBV13 and TRBJ1-1; D not certain. CDR3 size: 12 residues. Germline lookup yields CDR1 PRHDT and CDR2 FYEKMQ (reference sequence). Trimming pared 3 bases from V and 11 bases from J, leaving 13 bases between.

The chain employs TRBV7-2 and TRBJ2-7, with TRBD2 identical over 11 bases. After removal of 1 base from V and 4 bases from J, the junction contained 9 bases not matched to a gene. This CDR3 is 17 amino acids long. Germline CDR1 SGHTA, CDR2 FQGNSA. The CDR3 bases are TGTGCCAGCAGCTTAGTGGGACTAGCGGAAAAAGGTTACGAGCAGTACTTC. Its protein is CASSLVGLAEKGYEQYF.

CDR3 sequence reads: CASSPKIPQAFF. The DNA for the CDR3 is TGTGCCAGCAGCCCCAAAATCCCCCAGGCTTTCTTT. The chain links TRBV7-8 to TRBJ1-1; D gene unclear. Germline V CDR1 and CDR2: SGHVS, FQNEAQ. V lost 5 bases and J lost 11, with 15 bases in between. The CDR3 spans 12 residues.

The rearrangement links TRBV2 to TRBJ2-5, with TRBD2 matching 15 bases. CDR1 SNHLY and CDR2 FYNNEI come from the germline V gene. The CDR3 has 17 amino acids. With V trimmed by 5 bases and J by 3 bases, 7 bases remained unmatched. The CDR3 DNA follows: TGTGCCAGCAGTCCCGGGACTAGCGGGGGGACCGAAGAGACCCAGTACTTC. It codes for CASSPGTSGGTEETQYF. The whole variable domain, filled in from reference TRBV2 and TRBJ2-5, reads EPEVTQTPSHQVTQMGQEVILRCVPISNHLYFYWYRQILGQKVEFLVSFYNNEISEKSEIFDDQFSVERPDGSNFTLKIRSTKLEDSAMYFCASSPGTSGGTEETQYFGPGTRLLVL.

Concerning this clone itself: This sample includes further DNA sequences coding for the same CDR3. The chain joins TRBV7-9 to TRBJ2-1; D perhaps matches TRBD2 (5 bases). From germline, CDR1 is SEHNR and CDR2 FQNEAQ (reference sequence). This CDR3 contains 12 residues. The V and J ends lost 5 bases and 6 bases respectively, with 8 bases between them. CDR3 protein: CASSLDSNEQFF. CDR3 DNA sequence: TGTGCCAGCAGCCTGGACTCCAATGAGCAGTTCTTC. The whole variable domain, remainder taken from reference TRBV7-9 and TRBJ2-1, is DTGVSQNPRHKITKRGQNVTFRCDPISEHNRLYWYRQTLGQGPEFLTYFQNEAQLEKSRLLSDRFSAERPKGSFSTLEIQRTEQGDSAMYLCASSLDSNEQFFGPGTRLTVL.

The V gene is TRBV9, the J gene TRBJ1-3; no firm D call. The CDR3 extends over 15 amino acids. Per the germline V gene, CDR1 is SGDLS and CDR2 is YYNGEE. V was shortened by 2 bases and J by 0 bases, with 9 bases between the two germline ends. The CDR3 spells CASSVSSGSGNTIYF. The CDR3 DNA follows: TGTGCCAGCAGCGTCAGCAGCGGCTCTGGAAACACCATATATTTT.

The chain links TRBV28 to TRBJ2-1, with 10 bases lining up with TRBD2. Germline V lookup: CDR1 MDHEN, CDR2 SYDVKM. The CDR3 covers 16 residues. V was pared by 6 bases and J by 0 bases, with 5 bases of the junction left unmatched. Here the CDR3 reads CASRRTSGSSYNEQFF. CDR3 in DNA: TGTGCCAGCAGACGGACTAGCGGAAGCTCCTACAATGAGCAGTTCTTC.

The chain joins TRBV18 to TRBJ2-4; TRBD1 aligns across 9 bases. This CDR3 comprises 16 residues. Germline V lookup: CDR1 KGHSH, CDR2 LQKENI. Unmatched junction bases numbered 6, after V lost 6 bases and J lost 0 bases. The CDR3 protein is CASSPGQGLAKNIQYF. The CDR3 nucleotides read TGTGCCAGCTCCCCCGGACAGGGGCTAGCCAAAAACATTCAGTACTTC.

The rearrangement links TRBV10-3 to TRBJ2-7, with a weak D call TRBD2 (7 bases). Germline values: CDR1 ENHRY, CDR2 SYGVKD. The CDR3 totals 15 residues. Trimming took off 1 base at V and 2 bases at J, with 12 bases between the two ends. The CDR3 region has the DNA TGTGCCATCAGTGAGTACGGAGGGGGGGCCTACGAGCAGTACTTC. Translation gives CAISEYGGGAYEQYF.

CDR3 nucleotides: TGTGCCAGTAGTCCGGACAGGGTAAACACCGGGGAGCTGTTTTTT. Translating it yields CASSPDRVNTGELFF. The J gene is TRBJ2-2, the V gene TRBV19, with 8 positions matching TRBD1. With V trimmed by 5 bases and J by 2 bases, 4 bases remained unmatched. In germline, CDR1 is LNHDA, CDR2 SQIVND (reference sequence). This CDR3 is 15 amino acids long.

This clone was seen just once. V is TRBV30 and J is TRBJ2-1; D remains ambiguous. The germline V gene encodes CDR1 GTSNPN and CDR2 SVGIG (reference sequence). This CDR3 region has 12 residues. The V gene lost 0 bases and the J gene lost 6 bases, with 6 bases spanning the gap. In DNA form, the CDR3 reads TGTGCCTGGAGTGTCTCGTTCAATGAGCAGTTCTTC. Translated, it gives CAWSVSFNEQFF.

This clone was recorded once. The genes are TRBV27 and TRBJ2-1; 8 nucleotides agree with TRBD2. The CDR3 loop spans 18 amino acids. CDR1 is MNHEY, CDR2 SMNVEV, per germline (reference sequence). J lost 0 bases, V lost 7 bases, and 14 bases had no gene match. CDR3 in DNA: TGTGCCAGCACCCGGGGGGCGGGGGGCTTGAGCTCCTACAATGAGCAGTTCTTC. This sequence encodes CASTRGAGGLSSYNEQFF.

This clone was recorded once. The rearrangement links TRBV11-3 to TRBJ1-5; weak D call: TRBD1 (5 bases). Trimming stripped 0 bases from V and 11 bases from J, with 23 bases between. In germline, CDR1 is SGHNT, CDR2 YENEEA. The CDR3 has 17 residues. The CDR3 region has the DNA TGTGCCAGCAGCTTAGATGGGGTGTGGGAGGGACTGTCCGCCCAGCATTTT. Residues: CASSLDGVWEGLSAQHF. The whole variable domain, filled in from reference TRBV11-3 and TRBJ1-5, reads EAGVVQSPRYKIIEKKQPVAFWCNPISGHNTLYWYLQNLGQGPELLIRYENEEAVDDSQLPKDRFSAERLKGVDSTLKIQPAELGDSAVYLCASSLDGVWEGLSAQHFGDGTRLSIL.

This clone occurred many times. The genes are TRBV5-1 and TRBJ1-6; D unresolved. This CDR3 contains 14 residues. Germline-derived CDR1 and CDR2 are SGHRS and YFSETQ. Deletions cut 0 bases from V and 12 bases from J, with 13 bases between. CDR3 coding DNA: TGCGCCAGCAGCTTGGAGGCGGGCCGGATACCCCTCCACTTT. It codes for CASSLEAGRIPLHF.

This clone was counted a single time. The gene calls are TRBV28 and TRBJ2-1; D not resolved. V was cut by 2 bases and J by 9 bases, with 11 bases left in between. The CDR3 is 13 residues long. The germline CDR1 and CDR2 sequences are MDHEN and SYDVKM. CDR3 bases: TGTGCCAGCAGTTTAGTTCCCGGGTTTGAGCAGTTCTTC. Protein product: CASSLVPGFEQFF.

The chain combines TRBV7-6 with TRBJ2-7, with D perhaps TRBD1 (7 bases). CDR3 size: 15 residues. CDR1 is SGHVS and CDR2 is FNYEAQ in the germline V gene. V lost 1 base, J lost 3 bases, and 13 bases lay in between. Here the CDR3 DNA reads TGTGCCAGCAGCTTAGGGGGGCAGGGGGGCTACGAGCAGTACTTC. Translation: CASSLGGQGGYEQYF.

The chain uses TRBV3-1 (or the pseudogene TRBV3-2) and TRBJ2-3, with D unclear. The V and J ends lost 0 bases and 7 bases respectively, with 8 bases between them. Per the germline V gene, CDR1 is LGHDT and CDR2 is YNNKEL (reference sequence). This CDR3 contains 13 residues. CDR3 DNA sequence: TGTGCCAGCAGCCAAGATCGGTACCATACGCAGTATTTT. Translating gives CASSQDRYHTQYF.

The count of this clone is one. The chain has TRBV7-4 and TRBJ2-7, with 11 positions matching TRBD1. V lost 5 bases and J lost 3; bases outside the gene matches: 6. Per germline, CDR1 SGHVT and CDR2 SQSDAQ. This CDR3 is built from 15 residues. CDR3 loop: CASSPLGQGVYEQYF. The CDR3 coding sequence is TGTGCCAGCAGCCCGCTGGGACAGGGGGTCTACGAGCAGTACTTC.